The 9 T cell receptor beta chains below all came from one sample that was sequenced in a study of monozygotic twins with inflammatory bowel disease. TCRdb re-called the 5' RACE reads and catalogs CDR3 proteins one per entry, DNA excluded. This sample's table has about 160,000 distinct CDR3 sequences. Sequencing used blood. The receptors shown here come from a human donor with ulcerative colitis or Crohn's disease, or a healthy co-twin of an affected twin (not recorded which).

The CDR3 loop is CASSLAVRGGAYEQYF. The V gene is TRBV5-1, the J gene TRBJ2-7; the D call of TRBD1 rests on TCRdb alone, since no DNA is present to check it. The V gene's germline CDR1 is SGHRS and CDR2 YFSETQ. CDR3 length equals 16 residues.

The V call is TRBV7-3, the J call TRBJ2-2; without DNA, the TCRdb call of TRBD1 cannot be checked. The CDR3 runs to 16 residues. The germline gives CDR1 SGHTA, CDR2 FQGTGA. This CDR3 reads CASRKQGALNTGELFF.

CDR3 sequence: CASSLGAPTRHEQFF. The chain recombines TRBV2 with TRBJ2-1; the D gene TCRdb calls, TRBD1, cannot be checked with no DNA. CDR1 is SNHLY, CDR2 FYNNEI, per germline. CDR3 length: 15 amino acids.

CDR3 loop: CSVESGDTQYF. The chain uses TRBV29-1 and TRBJ2-3. This CDR3 has 11 residues. CDR1 and CDR2 from the germline V gene are SQVTM and ANQGSEA.

The V gene is TRBV6-6, the J gene TRBJ1-2; with no DNA, the TCRdb D assignment of TRBD1 cannot be verified. This CDR3 has 13 amino acids. Germline-derived CDR1 and CDR2 are MNHNY and SVGAGI (reference sequence). The CDR3 reads CASSQTGAYGYTF.

The chain is built from TRBV6-1 and TRBJ2-7; the D call of TRBD2 rests on TCRdb alone, since no DNA is present to check it. Germline-derived CDR1 and CDR2 are MNHNS and SASEGT. The CDR3 spans 14 residues. The CDR3 loop is CASNERSGDYEQYF.

This rearrangement joins TRBV15 to TRBJ1-1; as DNA is missing, the TRBD1 call by TCRdb cannot be tested. The germline gives CDR1 LNHNV, CDR2 YYDKDF (reference sequence). This CDR3 contains 13 residues. The CDR3 loop is CATSLVTGDEAFF.

The chain uses TRBV27 and TRBJ1-1; TCRdb outputs TRBD1, but without DNA this stays unchecked. This CDR3 is 14 amino acids long. Germline CDR1 reads MNHEY; CDR2 reads SMNVEV (reference sequence). CDR3 residues: CASSQTGGRTEAFF.

J is TRBJ2-3 and V is TRBV9; no DNA is available, so the TRBD1 call from TCRdb remains unchecked. The V gene's germline CDR1 is SGDLS and CDR2 YYNGEE. The CDR3 is 17 residues long. CDR3: CASSVESTGGYTDTQYF.